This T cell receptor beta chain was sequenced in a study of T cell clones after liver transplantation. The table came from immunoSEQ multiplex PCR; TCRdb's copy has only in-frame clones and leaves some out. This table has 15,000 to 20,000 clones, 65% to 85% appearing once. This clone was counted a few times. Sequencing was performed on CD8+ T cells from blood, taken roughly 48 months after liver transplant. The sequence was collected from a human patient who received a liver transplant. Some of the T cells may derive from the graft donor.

The CDR3 nucleotides read TGTGCCAGCAGCCTACACGGACAGGGAGGGCAAGAGACCCAGTACTTC. Residues: CASSLHGQGGQETQYF. The rearrangement joins TRBV13 to TRBJ2-5; D is perhaps TRBD1 (8 bases). Germline CDR1 PRHDT, CDR2 FYEKMQ (reference sequence). V shed 5 bases and J shed 2 bases, with 18 bases lying between them. This CDR3 has 16 residues.